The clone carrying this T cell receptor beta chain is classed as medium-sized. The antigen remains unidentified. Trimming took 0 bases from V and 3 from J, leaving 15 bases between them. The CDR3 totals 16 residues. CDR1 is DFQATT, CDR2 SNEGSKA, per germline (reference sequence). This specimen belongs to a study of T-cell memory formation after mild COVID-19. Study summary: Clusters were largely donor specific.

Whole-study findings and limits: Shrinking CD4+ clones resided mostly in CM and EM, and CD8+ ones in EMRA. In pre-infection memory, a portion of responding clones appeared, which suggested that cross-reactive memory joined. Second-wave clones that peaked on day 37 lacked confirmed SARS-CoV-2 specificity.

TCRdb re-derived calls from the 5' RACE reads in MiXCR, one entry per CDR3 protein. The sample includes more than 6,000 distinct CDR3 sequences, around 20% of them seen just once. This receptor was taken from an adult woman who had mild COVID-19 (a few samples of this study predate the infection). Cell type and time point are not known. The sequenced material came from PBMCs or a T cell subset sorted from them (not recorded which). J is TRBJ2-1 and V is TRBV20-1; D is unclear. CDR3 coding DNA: TGCAGTGCTAGAGATGGGGTCTGGATCGGCTACAATGAGCAGTTCTTC. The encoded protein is CSARDGVWIGYNEQFF.